One sample yielded the 29 T cell receptor beta chains listed below, sequenced in a study of T cells in Graves' hyperthyroidism and ophthalmopathy. RNA transcripts provided the source from which TCR beta CDR3 regions were amplified. Initially, a first-round RT-PCR of the TCR CDR3 employed the HTBI primer set. TCRdb reanalysed the multiplex PCR reads using MiXCR and keeps one entry per CDR3 protein. The sample lists about 360,000 distinct CDR3 sequences, 13% seen once, with around a tenth in the top ten. What was sequenced was blood. The receptors shown here come from a woman aged 18-29 years with Graves' hyperthyroidism.

V gene TRBV4-1 combines with J gene TRBJ1-3, with a tentative D call TRBD1 (5 bases). The CDR3 runs 17 residues. Trimming took 5 bases from V and 3 from J, leaving 20 bases between them. Per germline, CDR1 MGHRA and CDR2 YSYEKL. The CDR3 sequence is CASSLERGYFYGNTIYF. Here the CDR3 DNA reads TGCGCCAGCAGCTTAGAGAGGGGTTACTTTTATGGAAACACCATATATTTT.

This clonotype was counted only a few times. This chain links TRBV20-1 with TRBJ2-2, with unresolved D. The CDR3 extends over 14 amino acids. The germline V and J ends were trimmed by 2 bases and 6 bases, with 13 bases remaining between them. The germline V gene has CDR1 DFQATT and CDR2 SNEGSKA (reference sequence). CDR3 protein: CSARPSLGPGELFF. CDR3 in DNA: TGCAGTGCTAGACCCTCCCTCGGGCCCGGGGAGCTGTTTTTT.

This clonotype came up many times. J is TRBJ1-2 and V is TRBV6-1, with TRBD1 matching over 9 bases. This CDR3 comprises 16 residues. V lost 5 bases and J lost 2; bases outside the gene matches: 9. Germline CDR1 is MNHNS and CDR2 is SASEGT. CDR3 loop: CASSLIRTGENYGYTF. The CDR3 DNA sequence: TGTGCCAGCAGTCTGATCAGGACAGGGGAAAACTATGGCTACACCTTC.

This clonotype was picked up many times. The chain recombines TRBV10-3 with TRBJ2-5; 8 bases match TRBD1. Germline V gene data show CDR1 as ENHRY and CDR2 as SYGVKD. The CDR3 has 18 amino acids. After removal of 2 bases from V and 5 bases from J, the junction contained 16 bases not matched to a gene. CDR3 in amino acids: CAISEETSFDRGAETQYF. The DNA for the CDR3 is TGTGCCATCAGTGAGGAGACCTCCTTTGACAGGGGAGCTGAGACCCAGTACTTC.

The table lists this clonotype with a few counts. The junction and the germline gene differ at one end; a read error may be behind it. The J gene is TRBJ2-3, the V gene TRBV20-1; no firm D call. From germline, CDR1 is DFQATT and CDR2 SNEGSKA (reference sequence). The CDR3 covers 13 residues. The CDR3, as DNA: TGCAGTGTCGAAGGACGGCGCACAGATACGCTGTATTTT. It encodes CSVEGRRTDTLYF.

Ten or more counts support this clonotype. The CDR3 DNA follows: TGTGCCAGCAGCTGGCTAGCGGAAGAGACCCAGTACTTC. Protein: CASSWLAEETQYF. The rearrangement uses TRBV11-1 and TRBJ2-5, with TRBD2 matching over 7 bases. The trim removed 4 bases at V and 3 bases at J, leaving 2 bases unmatched. The CDR3 covers 13 residues. The germline V gene encodes CDR1 SGHAT and CDR2 FQDESV (reference sequence).

This clonotype showed up just a few times. V is TRBV3-1 and J is TRBJ2-7; no reliable D call. CDR1 LGHDT and CDR2 YNNKEL come from the germline V gene (reference sequence). This CDR3 comprises 19 residues. Trimming left V 0 bases short and J 2 bases short, with 23 bases between. In DNA, the CDR3 is TGTGCCAGCAGCCAAGATAGGCAGATGGGGTCCCGAGGCACCTACGAGCAGTACTTC. It specifies CASSQDRQMGSRGTYEQYF.

Many counts were recorded for this clonotype. This chain joins TRBV20-1 and TRBJ1-5; 11 bases are shared with TRBD1. The CDR3 spans 16 residues. Germline CDR1 and CDR2: DFQATT and SNEGSKA (reference sequence). V lost 6 bases to trimming and J lost 0 bases; unmatched junction nucleotides: 7. CDR3 region: CSAPGTGGSSNQPQHF. In DNA, the CDR3 is TGCAGTGCACCCGGGACAGGGGGATCTAGCAATCAGCCCCAGCATTTT.

This clonotype has at least ten counts. The chain combines TRBV5-5 with TRBJ2-1; tentative D call: TRBD2 (5 bases). The CDR3 is made up of 14 amino acids. The ends were cut back, 1 base at V and 7 bases at J, with 12 bases in the middle. CDR1 is SGHKS and CDR2 is YYEKEE in the germline V gene (reference sequence). CDR3 residues: CASSLIGLLNEQFF. The CDR3 DNA reads TGTGCCAGCAGCTTGATAGGACTGTTAAATGAGCAGTTCTTC.

This clonotype has a count of ten or more. V gene TRBV12-3 or TRBV12-4 combines with J gene TRBJ2-7; 9 nucleotides agree with TRBD2. The length of the CDR3 is 14 residues. V was pared by 5 bases and J by 8 bases, with 10 bases of the junction left unmatched. CDR3 amino acids: CASSPPGSGSQQYF. CDR3 coding DNA: TGTGCCAGCAGTCCCCCGGGTAGCGGGAGCCAGCAGTACTTC.

This clonotype was seen at least ten times. V gene TRBV5-4 combines with J gene TRBJ2-3; a weak D match, TRBD2 (7 bases). Germline V gene sequence: CDR1 SGHNT, CDR2 YYREEE (reference sequence). V lost 4 bases and J 5 bases, leaving 17 bases between the germline ends. This CDR3 contains 15 residues. CDR3 coding DNA: TGTGCCAGCAGCCCCCCTGGAGGGGGGGGAGATACGCAGTATTTT. Protein: CASSPPGGGGDTQYF. Complete variable domain (other parts from reference TRBV5-4 and TRBJ2-3): ETGVTQSPTHLIKTRGQQVTLRCSSQSGHNTVSWYQQALGQGPQFIFQYYREEENGRGNFPPRFSGLQFPNYSSELNVNALELDDSALYLCASSPPGGGGDTQYFGPGTRLTVL.

This clonotype was detected only a few times. The chain has TRBV9 and TRBJ2-3, with 11 bases matching TRBD2. Per the germline V gene, CDR1 is SGDLS and CDR2 is YYNGEE. The CDR3 runs to 15 residues. The V segment lost 8 bases and the J segment 2 bases; nucleotides outside the gene matches: 7. CDR3 DNA: TGTGCCAGTACCCCTAGCGGGGGGCCCACAGATACGCAGTATTTT. Protein: CASTPSGGPTDTQYF.

CDR3 in DNA: TGCGCCAGCAGCCAAGGGTTGGGACAGGTCTACGAGCAGTACTTC. Translation gives CASSQGLGQVYEQYF. The V gene is TRBV4-1, the J gene TRBJ2-7; 8 bases fit TRBD1. The CDR3 covers 15 residues. J gave up 3 bases and V 1 base, and 5 bases lay outside the gene matches. Germline V gene data show CDR1 as MGHRA and CDR2 as YSYEKL.

This clonotype was observed a handful of times. J is TRBJ1-1 and V is TRBV5-8; D might be TRBD1 (5 bases). The ends were cut back, 4 bases at V and 9 bases at J, with 19 bases in the middle. Germline-derived CDR1 and CDR2 are SGHTS and YDEGEE. There are 14 residues in the CDR3. The CDR3 DNA reads as TGTGCCAGCAGCCCCCGGGGGTCTACCGATAAAGCTTTCTTT. This gives the protein CASSPRGSTDKAFF.

This clonotype was found many times. The V and J genes are TRBV7-9 and TRBJ1-1, with D possibly TRBD1 on 5 matching bases. The germline V gene encodes CDR1 SEHNR and CDR2 FQNEAQ (reference sequence). The CDR3 sequence is 15 residues long. V shed 5 bases and J shed 1 base, with 14 bases lying between them. The CDR3 nucleotides are TGTGCCAGCAGCCGAGATTCGGGGGAGAACACTGAAGCTTTCTTT. It translates to CASSRDSGENTEAFF.

This clonotype occurred many times. The chain is built from TRBV7-3 and TRBJ2-1; D may be TRBD1 (6 bases). Trimming shortened V by 1 base and J by 4 bases, and 14 bases separated the two germline ends. The CDR3 has 16 residues. CDR1 is SGHTA, CDR2 FQGTGA, per germline. CDR3 bases: TGTGCCAGCAGCTTAATAGGGGGTTCGGGATACAATGAGCAGTTCTTC. Its translation is CASSLIGGSGYNEQFF.

This clonotype appeared many times. The chain couples TRBV5-1 to TRBJ2-3; D is unresolved. The germline gives CDR1 SGHRS, CDR2 YFSETQ. Trimming shortened V by 4 bases and J by 1 base, and 13 bases separated the two germline ends. This CDR3 spans 15 amino acids. Written as DNA, the CDR3 is TGCGCCAGCAGCCCCCCGGAGAGAGGCACAGATACGCAGTATTTT. It specifies CASSPPERGTDTQYF.

This clonotype showed up many times. The chain couples TRBV6-1 to TRBJ2-1; 7 nucleotides agree with TRBD2. The CDR3 is 11 residues long. V lost 10 bases to trimming and J lost 10 bases; unmatched junction nucleotides: 7. The germline V gene has CDR1 MNHNS and CDR2 SASEGT. The CDR3, as DNA: TGTGCCACCCGGGACTATTCGGAGCAGTTCTTC. Amino acid sequence: CATRDYSEQFF.

This clonotype was seen ten or more times. The chain recombines TRBV2 with TRBJ2-3, with 8 bases identical to TRBD1. V gave up 9 bases and J gave up 5 bases; unmatched junction bases: 13. This CDR3 spans 15 amino acids. CDR1 and CDR2 (germline): SNHLY, FYNNEI. The CDR3 sequence is CASDRGTGRLDTQYF. The DNA for the CDR3 is TGTGCCAGTGACAGAGGGACAGGTCGCTTAGATACGCAGTATTTT.

The chain combines TRBV9 with TRBJ2-7; no clear D gene. The CDR3 is made up of 12 amino acids. The V end was cut by 0 bases, the J end by 5 bases, with 6 bases between. Germline-derived CDR1 and CDR2 are SGDLS and YYNGEE. The CDR3 coding sequence is TGTGCCAGCAGCGTAGAAGGTAACGAGCAGTACTTC. Encoded protein: CASSVEGNEQYF.

The genes are TRBV20-1 and TRBJ1-5; D is undetermined. Germline-derived CDR1 and CDR2 are DFQATT and SNEGSKA (reference sequence). The CDR3 covers 15 residues. V gave up 0 bases and J gave up 0 bases, with 9 bases separating them. The CDR3: CSARDLELSNQPQHF. DNA of the CDR3: TGCAGTGCTAGAGATCTTGAGCTTAGCAATCAGCCCCAGCATTTT.

This chain links TRBV10-3 with TRBJ2-7; the match to TRBD2 covers 7 bases. Looked up from germline, CDR1 is ENHRY and CDR2 is SYGVKD. Trimming took 3 bases from V and 3 from J; bases not matched to a gene: 8. The CDR3 consists of 15 residues. CDR3 in DNA: TGTGCCATCAGTGATTCTAGCGGCAACATCTACGAGCAGTACTTC. Translating it yields CAISDSSGNIYEQYF.

This clonotype has a handful of counts. CDR3 coding DNA: TGTGCCAGCAGCTTCGACTCCACCGGTGCTCAGTTCTTC. Amino acids: CASSFDSTGAQFF. The V call is TRBV6-2 or TRBV6-3, the J call TRBJ2-1; D remains ambiguous. Germline V gene data show CDR1 as MNHEY and CDR2 as SVGEGT. V lost 6 bases, J lost 13 bases, and 19 bases lay in between. This CDR3 has 13 residues.

V gene TRBV4-2 combines with J gene TRBJ2-1, with 14 bases matching TRBD2. The CDR3 has 17 amino acids. V shed 3 bases and J 9 bases; nucleotides not matched to a gene: 10. Per the germline V gene, CDR1 is LGHNA and CDR2 is YNFKEQ. The chain's CDR3 is CASSQGLAGVKSGEQFF. The CDR3 DNA reads as TGTGCCAGCAGCCAGGGACTAGCGGGAGTTAAGTCTGGTGAGCAGTTCTTC.

This clonotype was counted a few times. The rearrangement links TRBV7-8 to TRBJ1-4; 10 bases fit TRBD1. Germline CDR1 reads SGHVS; CDR2 reads FQNEAQ. V lost 4 bases, J lost 8 bases, and 7 bases stayed unmatched. The CDR3 covers 15 residues. CDR3 nucleotides: TGTGCCAGCAGCTCGGCGGCGGGACAGGGGGAAAAACTGTTTTTT. Amino acids: CASSSAAGQGEKLFF.

This clonotype showed up just a few times. The gene calls are TRBV7-3 and TRBJ1-6, with D unclear. There are 14 residues in the CDR3. V was clipped by 2 bases and J by 4 bases, with 6 bases between them. Germline V gives CDR1 SGHTA, CDR2 FQGTGA. The CDR3 loop is CASSLGRYNSPLHF. CDR3 DNA sequence: TGTGCCAGCAGCTTAGGCAGATATAATTCACCCCTCCACTTT.

This clonotype was counted at least ten times. The V gene is TRBV29-1, the J gene TRBJ1-1; tentative D call: TRBD1 (5 bases). The V end lost 7 bases, the J end lost 7 bases, and 13 bases lay between the germline ends. The length of the CDR3 is 11 residues. In germline, CDR1 is SQVTM, CDR2 ANQGSEA. CDR3 nucleotide sequence: TGCAGCGGTAGGACAAGTGGTGAAGCTTTCTTT. Translated: CSGRTSGEAFF.

This clonotype was observed at least ten times. Here the CDR3 DNA reads TGTGCCAGCAGTTTGGCCACAGGGAGGAATTTGGGTTCCTACGAGCAGTACTTC. It specifies CASSLATGRNLGSYEQYF. The chain carries TRBV28 and TRBJ2-7, with D perhaps being TRBD1 or TRBD2 (6 bases each). The CDR3 runs 18 residues. The V and J ends lost 3 bases and 1 base respectively, with 22 bases between them. The V gene's germline CDR1 is MDHEN and CDR2 SYDVKM.

The sample holds many counts of this clonotype. The genes are TRBV6-1 and TRBJ2-4; D is uncertain. Germline CDR1 MNHNS, CDR2 SASEGT. The CDR3 loop spans 15 amino acids. The V and J ends lost 2 bases and 6 bases respectively, with 14 bases between them. CDR3: CASSESPVALNIQYF. Here the CDR3 DNA reads TGTGCCAGCAGTGAAAGTCCGGTAGCCCTAAACATTCAGTACTTC.